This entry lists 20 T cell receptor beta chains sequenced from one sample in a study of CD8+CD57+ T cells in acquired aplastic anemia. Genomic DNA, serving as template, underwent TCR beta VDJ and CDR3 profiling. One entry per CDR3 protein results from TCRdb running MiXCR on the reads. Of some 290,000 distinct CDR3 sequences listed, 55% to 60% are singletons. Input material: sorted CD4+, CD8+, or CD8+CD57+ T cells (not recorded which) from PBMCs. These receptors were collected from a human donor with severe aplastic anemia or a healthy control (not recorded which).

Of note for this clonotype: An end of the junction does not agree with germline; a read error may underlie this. The CDR3 nucleotides are TGTGCCATCGAAGGTCAGACTTCCTACAATGAGCTGTTCTTC. Amino acid sequence: CAIEGQTSYNELFF. The chain combines TRBV10-3 with TRBJ2-1, with no clear D. This CDR3 is built from 14 residues. CDR1 and CDR2 (germline): ENHRY, SYGVKD.

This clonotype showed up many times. CDR3 DNA: TGTGCCAGCAGGGGGGGTCCACAAGAGACCCAGTACTTC. Translated, it gives CASRGGPQETQYF. V is TRBV7-2 and J is TRBJ2-5; D is possibly TRBD2 (6 bases). Trimming cost V 6 bases and J 2 bases, with 10 bases left between them. Per the germline V gene, CDR1 is SGHTA and CDR2 is FQGNSA. This CDR3 comprises 13 residues.

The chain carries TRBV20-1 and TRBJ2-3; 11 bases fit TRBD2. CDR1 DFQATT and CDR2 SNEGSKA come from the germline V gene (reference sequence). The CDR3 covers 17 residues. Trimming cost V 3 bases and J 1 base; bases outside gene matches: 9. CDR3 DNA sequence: TGCAGTGCTAGTTCTCTCCTAGCGGGGGGCGGCACAGATACGCAGTATTTT. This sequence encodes CSASSLLAGGGTDTQYF.

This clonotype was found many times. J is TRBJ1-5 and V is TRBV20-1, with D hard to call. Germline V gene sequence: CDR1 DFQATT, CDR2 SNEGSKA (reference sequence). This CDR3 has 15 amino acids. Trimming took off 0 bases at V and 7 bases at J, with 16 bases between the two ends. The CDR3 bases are TGCAGTGCTAGAGAAGTAGGTCGGGAAGAGCAGCCCCAGCATTTT. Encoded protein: CSAREVGREEQPQHF.

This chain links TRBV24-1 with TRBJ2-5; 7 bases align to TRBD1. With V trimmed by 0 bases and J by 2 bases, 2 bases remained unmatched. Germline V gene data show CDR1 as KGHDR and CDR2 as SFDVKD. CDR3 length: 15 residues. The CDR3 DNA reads TGTGCCACCAGTGATTTGCAACAGGGGCAAGAGACCCAGTACTTC. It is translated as CATSDLQQGQETQYF.

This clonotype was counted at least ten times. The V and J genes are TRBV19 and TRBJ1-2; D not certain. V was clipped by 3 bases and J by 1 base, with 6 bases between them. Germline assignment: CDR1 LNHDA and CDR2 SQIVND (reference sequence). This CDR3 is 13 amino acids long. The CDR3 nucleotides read TGTGCCAGTAGTATCCCCCGTAACTATGGCTACACCTTC. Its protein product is CASSIPRNYGYTF.

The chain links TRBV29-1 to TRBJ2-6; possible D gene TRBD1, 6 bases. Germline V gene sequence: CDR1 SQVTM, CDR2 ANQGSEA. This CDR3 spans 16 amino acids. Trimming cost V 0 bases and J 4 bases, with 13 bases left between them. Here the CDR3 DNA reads TGCAGCGTTGAAGAGGATGGGACATCCGGGGCCAACGTCCTGACTTTC. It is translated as CSVEEDGTSGANVLTF.

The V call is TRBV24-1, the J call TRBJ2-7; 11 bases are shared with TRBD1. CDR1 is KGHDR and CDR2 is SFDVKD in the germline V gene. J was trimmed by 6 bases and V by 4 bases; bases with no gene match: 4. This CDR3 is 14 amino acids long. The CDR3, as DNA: TGTGCCACCAGTGAGTCCGGGACAGGGGGCGAGCAGTACTTC. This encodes CATSESGTGGEQYF.

The CDR3 reads CASSLWEGSGYTF. The CDR3 bases are TGCGCCAGCAGCTTGTGGGAGGGAAGTGGCTACACCTTC. This chain connects TRBV5-1 to TRBJ1-2; D gene ambiguous. The CDR3 is made up of 13 amino acids. V dropped 1 base and J dropped 7 bases, with 11 bases sitting between them. Germline-derived CDR1 and CDR2 are SGHRS and YFSETQ.

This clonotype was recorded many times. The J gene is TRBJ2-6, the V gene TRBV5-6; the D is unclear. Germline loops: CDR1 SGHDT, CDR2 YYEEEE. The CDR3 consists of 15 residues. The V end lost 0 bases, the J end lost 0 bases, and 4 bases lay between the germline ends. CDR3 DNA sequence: TGTGCCAGCAGCTTGGGGGTCTCTGGGGCCAACGTCCTGACTTTC. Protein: CASSLGVSGANVLTF.

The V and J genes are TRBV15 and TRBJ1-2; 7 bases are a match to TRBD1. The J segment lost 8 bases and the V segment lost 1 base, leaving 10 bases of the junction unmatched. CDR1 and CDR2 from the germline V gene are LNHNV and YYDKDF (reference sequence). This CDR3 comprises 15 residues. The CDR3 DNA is TGTGCCACCAGCAGAGCAGGGGGAGGGACCATAGGCTACACCTTC. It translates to CATSRAGGGTIGYTF.

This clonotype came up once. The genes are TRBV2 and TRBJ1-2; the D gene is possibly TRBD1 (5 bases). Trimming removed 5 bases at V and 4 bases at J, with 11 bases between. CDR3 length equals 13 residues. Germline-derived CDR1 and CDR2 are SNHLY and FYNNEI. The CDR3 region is CASSPGGGYGYTF. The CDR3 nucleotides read TGTGCCAGCAGTCCTGGGGGGGGCTATGGCTACACCTTC.

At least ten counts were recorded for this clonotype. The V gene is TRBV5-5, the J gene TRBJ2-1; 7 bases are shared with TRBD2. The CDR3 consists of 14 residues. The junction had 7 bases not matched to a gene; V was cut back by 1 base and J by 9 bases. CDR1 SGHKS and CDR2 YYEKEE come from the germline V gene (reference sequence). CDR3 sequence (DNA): TGTGCCAGCAGCTTGAGCGGGGCCGGGGGTGAGCAGTTCTTC. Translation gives CASSLSGAGGEQFF.

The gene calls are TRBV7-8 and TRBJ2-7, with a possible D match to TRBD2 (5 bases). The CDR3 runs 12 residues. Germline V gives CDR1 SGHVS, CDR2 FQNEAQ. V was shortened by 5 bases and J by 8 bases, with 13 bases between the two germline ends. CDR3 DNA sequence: TGTGCCAGCAGCATCCTAGCATGGCAGCAGTACTTC. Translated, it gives CASSILAWQQYF. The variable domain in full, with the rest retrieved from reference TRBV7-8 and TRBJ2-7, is GAGVSQSPRYKVAKRGQDVALRCDPISGHVSLFWYQQALGQGPEFLTYFQNEAQLDKSGLPSDRFFAERPEGSVSTLKIQRTQQEDSAVYLCASSILAWQQYFGPGTRLTVT.

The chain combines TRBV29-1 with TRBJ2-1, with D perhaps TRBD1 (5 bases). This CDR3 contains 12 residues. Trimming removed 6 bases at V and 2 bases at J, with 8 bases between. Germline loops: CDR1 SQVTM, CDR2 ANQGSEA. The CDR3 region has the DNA TGCAGCGTACAGGTAACCTACAATGAGCAGTTCTTC. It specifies CSVQVTYNEQFF.

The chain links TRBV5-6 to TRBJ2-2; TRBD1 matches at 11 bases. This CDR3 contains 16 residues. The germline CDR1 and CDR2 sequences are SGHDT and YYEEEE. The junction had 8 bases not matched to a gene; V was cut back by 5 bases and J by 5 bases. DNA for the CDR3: TGTGCCAGCAGTCCCCCGGGACAGGGGGTAACCGGGGAGCTGTTTTTT. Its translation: CASSPPGQGVTGELFF. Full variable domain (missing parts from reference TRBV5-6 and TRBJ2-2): DAGVTQSPTHLIKTRGQQVTLRCSPKSGHDTVSWYQQALGQGPQFIFQYYEEEERQRGNFPDRFSGHQFPNYSSELNVNALLLGDSALYLCASSPPGQGVTGELFFGEGSRLTVL.

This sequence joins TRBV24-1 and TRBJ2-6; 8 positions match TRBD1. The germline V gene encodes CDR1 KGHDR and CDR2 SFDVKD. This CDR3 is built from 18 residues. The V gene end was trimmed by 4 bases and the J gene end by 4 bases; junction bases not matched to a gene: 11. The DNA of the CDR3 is TGTGCCACCAGTGAGTCGTTCAGGGGGCTAGGAGGGGCCAACGTCCTGACTTTC. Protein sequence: CATSESFRGLGGANVLTF.

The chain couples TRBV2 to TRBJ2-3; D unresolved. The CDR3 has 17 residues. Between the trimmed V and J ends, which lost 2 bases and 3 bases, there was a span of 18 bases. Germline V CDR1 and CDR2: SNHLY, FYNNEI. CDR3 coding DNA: TGTGCCAGCAGTGAAATAGGAACACCCCGTGCGACAGATACGCAGTATTTT. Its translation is CASSEIGTPRATDTQYF.

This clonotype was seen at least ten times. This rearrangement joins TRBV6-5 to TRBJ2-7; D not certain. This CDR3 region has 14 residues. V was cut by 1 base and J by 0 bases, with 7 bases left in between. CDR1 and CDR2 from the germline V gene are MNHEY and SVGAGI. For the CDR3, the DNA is TGTGCCAGCAGTTACTTCCCTAGCTCCTACGAGCAGTACTTC. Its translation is CASSYFPSSYEQYF.

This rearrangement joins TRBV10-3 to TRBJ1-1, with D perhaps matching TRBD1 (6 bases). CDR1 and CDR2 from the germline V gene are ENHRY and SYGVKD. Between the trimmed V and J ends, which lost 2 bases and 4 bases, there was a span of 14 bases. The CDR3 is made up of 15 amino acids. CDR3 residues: CAISEGGGVGTEAFF. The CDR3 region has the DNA TGTGCCATCAGTGAGGGTGGGGGCGTCGGCACTGAAGCTTTCTTT.